This T cell receptor beta chain stems from a study of blood T cell repertoires in COVID-19. The overall study: T cells, B-cell-depleted T cells, or PBMCs provided the cDNA or gDNA that served as material.

CDR1 is SGHVS and CDR2 is FQNEAQ in the germline V gene. V lost 5 bases, J lost 2 bases, and 12 bases lay in between. The CDR3 covers 14 residues. Per the study methods: Amplification of reference gene primers was used by the study to estimate nucleated cell counts. This table comes from immunoSEQ multiplex PCR, and its TCRdb copy is limited to in-frame clones, with some not included. V, J and clone size were drawn from that table, and D and trimming were deduced from the DNA. This sample has hundreds of thousands of clones, with roughly 84% found just once. This chain uses TRBV7-8 with TRBJ1-1, with D perhaps matching TRBD1 (5 bases). The sample taken for sequencing was peripheral blood. The TCR originated in a human donor in a cohort sampled during active COVID-19. Written as DNA, the CDR3 is TGTGCCAGCAGCCGAGAGACAGTCAACACTGAAGCTTTCTTT. It specifies CASSRETVNTEAFF.